Listed below are T cell receptor beta chains from one sample, sequenced in a study of prognosis after radiotherapy for stage I lung cancer. Via MiXCR, TCRdb re-called the multiplex PCR reads, giving one row per CDR3 protein. Of 24,000 or so distinct CDR3 sequences in the sample, around 39% were seen once. Sample: PBMCs, taken before or after stereotactic body radiation therapy (not recorded which). Source of these receptors: a donor aged 50 or older with non-small cell lung cancer. The conserved cysteine and the conserved F or W are not part of the CDR3 here. D genes are given only for firm matches.

d_call: .
v_call: TRBV28
cdr3_aa: ASSFPRRGDEKLF

d_call: TRBD2
v_call: TRBV6-1
cdr3_aa: ASSGTSGSSDTQY

d_call: TRBD2
v_call: TRBV12-3/TRBV12-4
cdr3_aa: ASSFSGGHPPYEQY

d_call: TRBD1
v_call: TRBV9
cdr3_aa: ASSLGPGQAQETQY

d_call: TRBD2
v_call: TRBV6-5
cdr3_aa: ASSLRLAGGSYEQY

d_call: .
v_call: TRBV20-1
cdr3_aa: SASAWHNEQF

d_call: .
v_call: TRBV18
cdr3_aa: ASSRGGLNQPQH

d_call: .
v_call: TRBV5-8
cdr3_aa: ASSFAGGVAEAF

d_call: TRBD1
v_call: TRBV19
cdr3_aa: ASSRDRGNNEQF

d_call: .
v_call: TRBV14
cdr3_aa: ASSRKRDINSYEQY

d_call: .
v_call: TRBV4-1
cdr3_aa: ASSPQIMNTEAF

d_call: .
v_call: TRBV5-1
cdr3_aa: ASSLSIDTQY

d_call: TRBD1
v_call: TRBV6-1
cdr3_aa: ASVGTGSSTDTQY

d_call: .
v_call: TRBV24-1
cdr3_aa: ATSHRGSSTDTQY

d_call: TRBD2
v_call: TRBV4-2
cdr3_aa: ASSQDLRGKETQY

d_call: .
v_call: TRBV9
cdr3_aa: ASSVGGFRGDTYEQY

d_call: TRBD1
v_call: TRBV16
cdr3_aa: ASSRQGALGNTQY

d_call: TRBD2
v_call: TRBV12-3/TRBV12-4
cdr3_aa: ASIPTSGRTGELF

d_call: TRBD2
v_call: TRBV27
cdr3_aa: ASSLWPSGLGYYNEQF

d_call: TRBD2
v_call: TRBV18
cdr3_aa: ASSPTSGSREQY

d_call: .
v_call: TRBV2
cdr3_aa: ASQAQGNQPQH

d_call: TRBD2
v_call: TRBV6-1
cdr3_aa: ASGRASGSLAGDTQY